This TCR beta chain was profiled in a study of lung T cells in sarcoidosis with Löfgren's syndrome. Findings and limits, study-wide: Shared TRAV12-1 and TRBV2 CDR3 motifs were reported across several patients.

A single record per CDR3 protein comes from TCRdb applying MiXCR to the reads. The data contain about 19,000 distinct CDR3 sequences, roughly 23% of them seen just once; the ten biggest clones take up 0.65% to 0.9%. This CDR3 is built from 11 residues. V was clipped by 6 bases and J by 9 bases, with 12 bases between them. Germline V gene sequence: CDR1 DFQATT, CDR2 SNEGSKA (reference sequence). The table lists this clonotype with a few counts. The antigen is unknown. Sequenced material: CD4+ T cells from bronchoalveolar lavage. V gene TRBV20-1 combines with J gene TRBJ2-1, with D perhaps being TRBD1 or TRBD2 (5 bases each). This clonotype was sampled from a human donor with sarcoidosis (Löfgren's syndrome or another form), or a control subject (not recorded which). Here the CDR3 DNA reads TGCAGTGCCCTCGGGGCTAGTGAGCAGTTCTTC. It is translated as CSALGASEQFF.